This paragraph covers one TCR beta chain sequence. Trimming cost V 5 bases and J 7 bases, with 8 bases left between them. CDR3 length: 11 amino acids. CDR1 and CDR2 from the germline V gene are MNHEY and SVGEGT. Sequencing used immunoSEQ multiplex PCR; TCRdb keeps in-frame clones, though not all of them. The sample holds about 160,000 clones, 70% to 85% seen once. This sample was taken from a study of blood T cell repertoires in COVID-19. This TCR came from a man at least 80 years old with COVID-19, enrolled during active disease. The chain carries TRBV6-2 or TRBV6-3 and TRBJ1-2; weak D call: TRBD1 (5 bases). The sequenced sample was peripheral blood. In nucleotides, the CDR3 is TGTGCCAGCAGTCAGGGTAGTGGCTACACCTTC. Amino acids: CASSQGSGYTF.